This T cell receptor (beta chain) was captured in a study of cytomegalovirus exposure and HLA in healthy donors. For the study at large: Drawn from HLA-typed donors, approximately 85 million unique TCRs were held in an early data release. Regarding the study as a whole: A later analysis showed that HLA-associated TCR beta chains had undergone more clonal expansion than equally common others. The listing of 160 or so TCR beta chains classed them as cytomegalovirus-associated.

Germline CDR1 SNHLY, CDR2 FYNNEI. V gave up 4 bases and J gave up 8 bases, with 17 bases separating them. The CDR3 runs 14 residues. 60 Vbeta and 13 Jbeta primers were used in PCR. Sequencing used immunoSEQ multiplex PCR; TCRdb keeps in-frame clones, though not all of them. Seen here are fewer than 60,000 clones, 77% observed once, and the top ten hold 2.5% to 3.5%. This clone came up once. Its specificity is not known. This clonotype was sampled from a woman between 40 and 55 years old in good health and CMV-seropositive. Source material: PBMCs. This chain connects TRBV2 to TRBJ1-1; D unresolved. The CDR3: CASSANARFSEAFF. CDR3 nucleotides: TGTGCCAGCAGTGCCAACGCCAGATTTAGCGAAGCTTTCTTT.